Below, 10 T cell receptor beta chains from the same sample are listed, as sequenced in a study of blood T cell repertoires in COVID-19. Sequenced by immunoSEQ multiplex PCR; TCRdb stores in-frame clones only, minus some. This table holds some 70,000 clones, roughly 86% found once. Sequenced sample: peripheral blood. Source of these receptors: a woman aged 65 to 85 with acute or convalescent COVID-19.

The V and J genes are TRBV19 and TRBJ2-4; 14 bases agree with TRBD2. Germline-derived CDR1 and CDR2 are LNHDA and SQIVND (reference sequence). V was pared by 6 bases and J by 8 bases, with 9 bases of the junction left unmatched. CDR3 length equals 16 residues. The CDR3 loop is CASSPRLAGGPDIQYF. In DNA, the CDR3 is TGTGCCAGTAGCCCTAGACTAGCGGGAGGGCCGGACATTCAGTACTTC.

J is TRBJ2-7 and V is TRBV5-6; 13 nucleotides align to TRBD2. This CDR3 comprises 16 residues. The germline V gene encodes CDR1 SGHDT and CDR2 YYEEEE. J lost 2 bases, V lost 4 bases, and 6 bases had no gene match. CDR3 in amino acids: CASSKILAGGPYEQYF. Written as DNA, the CDR3 is TGTGCCAGCAGCAAAATACTAGCGGGAGGGCCCTACGAGCAGTACTTC. The full variable domain, in which reference TRBV5-6 and TRBJ2-7 provide the parts outside the CDR3, is DAGVTQSPTHLIKTRGQQVTLRCSPKSGHDTVSWYQQALGQGPQFIFQYYEEEERQRGNFPDRFSGHQFPNYSSELNVNALLLGDSALYLCASSKILAGGPYEQYFGPGTRLTVT.

V is TRBV19 and J is TRBJ1-1; 7 nucleotides line up with TRBD1. Germline loops: CDR1 LNHDA, CDR2 SQIVND (reference sequence). V trimming: 5 bases; J trimming: 0 bases; junction bases outside the gene matches: 9. The CDR3 loop spans 16 amino acids. The CDR3: CASSAGTAKMNTEAFF. The CDR3 bases are TGTGCCAGTAGTGCCGGGACAGCTAAAATGAACACTGAAGCTTTCTTT. Supplemented by reference TRBV19 and TRBJ1-1, the full variable domain reads DGGITQSPKYLFRKEGQNVTLSCEQNLNHDAMYWYRQDPGQGLRLIYYSQIVNDFQKGDIAEGYSVSREKKESFPLTVTSAQKNPTAFYLCASSAGTAKMNTEAFFGQGTRLTVV.

The chain is built from TRBV2 and TRBJ2-7, with 7 positions matching TRBD1. V lost 7 bases and J lost 3; bases outside the gene matches: 6. From germline, CDR1 is SNHLY and CDR2 FYNNEI. CDR3 length: 13 amino acids. The CDR3 is CASNRGQIYEQYF. CDR3 coding DNA: TGTGCCAGCAACCGGGGACAGATCTACGAGCAGTACTTC.

The chain uses TRBV21-1 and TRBJ2-3; the table's D call of TRBD1 was not tested on the DNA. TRBV21-1 is recorded as a pseudogene. The CDR3 consists of 18 residues. CDR3 DNA sequence: TGTGCCAGCAGCAAAGCTAGGGGGACAGGGGACGGGGCGGATACGCAGTATTTT. Its protein product is CASSKARGTGDGADTQYF.

The chain carries TRBV12-3 or TRBV12-4 and TRBJ1-1; D is unresolved. Trimming pared 4 bases from V and 3 bases from J, leaving 9 bases between. This CDR3 contains 13 residues. CDR3 nucleotide sequence: TGTGCCAGCAGTTCCCAGTATTACACTGAAGCTTTCTTT. It translates to CASSSQYYTEAFF.

The genes are TRBV12-3 or TRBV12-4 and TRBJ2-7, with D unresolved. V lost 3 bases, J lost 5 bases, and 2 bases lay in between. CDR3 length equals 10 residues. CDR3 nucleotides: TGTGCCAGCAGTTTTAACGAGCAGTACTTC. Translation gives CASSFNEQYF.

The V call is TRBV6-1, the J call TRBJ1-5; the match to TRBD1 covers 10 bases. This CDR3 is built from 18 residues. V dropped 2 bases and J dropped 2; count of bases not matched to a gene: 9. Germline-derived CDR1 and CDR2 are MNHNS and SASEGT. The CDR3 DNA sequence: TGTGCCAGCAGTGAAACTAGTAGGGGGACAGGGGGCAATCAGCCCCAGCATTTT. Translation: CASSETSRGTGGNQPQHF.

The chain couples TRBV10-3 to TRBJ2-2, with 11 bases that match TRBD2. This CDR3 is built from 14 residues. J was trimmed by 5 bases and V by 7 bases; bases with no gene match: 3. Germline CDR1 and CDR2: ENHRY and SYGVKD. CDR3 sequence (DNA): TGTGCCATCACTAGCGGGGGGACGACCGGGGAGCTGTTTTTT. As protein: CAITSGGTTGELFF.

This chain joins TRBV5-4 and TRBJ1-2; D not certain. This CDR3 has 13 amino acids. V gave up 0 bases and J gave up 6 bases, with 9 bases separating them. The germline gives CDR1 SGHNT, CDR2 YYREEE (reference sequence). The CDR3 is CASSLDSQNGYTF. CDR3 sequence (DNA): TGTGCCAGCAGCTTGGACAGTCAAAATGGCTACACCTTC.